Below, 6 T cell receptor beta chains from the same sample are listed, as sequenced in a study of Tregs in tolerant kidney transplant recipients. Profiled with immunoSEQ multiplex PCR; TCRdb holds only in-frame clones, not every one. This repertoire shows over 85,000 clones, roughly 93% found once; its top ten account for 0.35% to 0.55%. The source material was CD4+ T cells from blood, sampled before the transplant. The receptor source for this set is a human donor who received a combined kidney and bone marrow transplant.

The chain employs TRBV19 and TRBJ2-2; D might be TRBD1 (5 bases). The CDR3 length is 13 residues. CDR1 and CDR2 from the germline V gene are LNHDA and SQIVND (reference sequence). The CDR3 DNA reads TGTGCGATACAGGCATCGAACACCGGGGAGCTGTTTTTT. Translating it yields CAIQASNTGELFF.

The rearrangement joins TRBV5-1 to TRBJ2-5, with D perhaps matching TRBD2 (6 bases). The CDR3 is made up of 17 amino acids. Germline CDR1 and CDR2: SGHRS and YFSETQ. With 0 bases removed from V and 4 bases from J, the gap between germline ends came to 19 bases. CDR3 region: CASSLAFGRDSLETQYF. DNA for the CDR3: TGCGCCAGCAGCTTGGCCTTTGGGCGGGATTCGTTAGAGACCCAGTACTTC. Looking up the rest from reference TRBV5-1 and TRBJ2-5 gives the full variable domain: KAGVTQTPRYLIKTRGQQVTLSCSPISGHRSVSWYQQTPGQGLQFLFEYFSETQRNKGNFPGRFSGRQFSNSRSEMNVSTLELGDSALYLCASSLAFGRDSLETQYFGPGTRLLVL.

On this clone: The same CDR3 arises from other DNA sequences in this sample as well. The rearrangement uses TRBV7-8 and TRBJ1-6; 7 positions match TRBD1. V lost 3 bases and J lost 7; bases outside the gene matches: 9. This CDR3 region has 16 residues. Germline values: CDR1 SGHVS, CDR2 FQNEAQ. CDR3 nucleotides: TGTGCCAGCAGCTTTAACACACAGGGGAGGAATTCACCCCTCCACTTT. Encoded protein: CASSFNTQGRNSPLHF.

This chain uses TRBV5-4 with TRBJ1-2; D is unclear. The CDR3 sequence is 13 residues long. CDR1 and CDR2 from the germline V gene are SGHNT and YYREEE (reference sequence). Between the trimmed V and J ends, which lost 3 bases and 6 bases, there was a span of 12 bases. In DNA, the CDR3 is TGTGCCAGCAGCTGGACGGGAGTGGATGGCTACACCTTC. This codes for CASSWTGVDGYTF.

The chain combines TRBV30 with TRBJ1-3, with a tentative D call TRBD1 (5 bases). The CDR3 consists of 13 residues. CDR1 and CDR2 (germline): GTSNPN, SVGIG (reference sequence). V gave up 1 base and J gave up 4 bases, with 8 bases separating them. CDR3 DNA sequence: TGTGCCTGGAGTGGGACAATCGGAAACACCATATATTTT. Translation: CAWSGTIGNTIYF.

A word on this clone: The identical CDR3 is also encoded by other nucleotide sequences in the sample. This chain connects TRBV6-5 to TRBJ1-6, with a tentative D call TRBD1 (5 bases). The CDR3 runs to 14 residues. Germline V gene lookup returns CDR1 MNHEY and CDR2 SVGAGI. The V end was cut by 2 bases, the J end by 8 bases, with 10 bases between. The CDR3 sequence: CASSYALRDSPLHF. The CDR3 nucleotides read TGTGCCAGCAGTTACGCCCTCAGGGATTCACCCCTCCACTTT.